Each of the 14 T cell receptor beta chains below was sequenced from the same sample in a study of Graves' ophthalmopathy and Graves' hyperthyroidism. RNA transcripts were the template, and TCR beta CDR3 regions were amplified from them. Scientists carried out first-round RT-PCR using HTBI primers and then a second-round multiplex PCR. TCRdb passed the multiplex PCR reads through MiXCR, listing each CDR3 protein once. In the table there are roughly 480,000 distinct CDR3 sequences, 14% of which are singletons. Sequenced sample: blood. All receptors come from a woman between 25 and 40 years old with Graves' ophthalmopathy.

The rearrangement joins TRBV11-2 to TRBJ2-2; 7 bases are a match to TRBD1. Trimming at V came to 5 bases and at J to 2 bases, leaving 8 bases not matched to a gene. Germline CDR1 and CDR2: SGHAT and FQNNGV. The CDR3 sequence is 16 residues long. The DNA of the CDR3 is TGTGCCAGCAGCACATGGGACAGTATAAACACCGGGGAGCTGTTTTTT. The encoded protein is CASSTWDSINTGELFF.

This clonotype was observed at least ten times. V usage is TRBV6-1 and J usage is TRBJ1-2; D unclear. Trimming stripped 6 bases from V and 5 bases from J, with 13 bases between. Germline V gives CDR1 MNHNS, CDR2 SASEGT. CDR3 length equals 13 residues. CDR3 sequence (DNA): TGTGCCAGCAGCCTAAAATTCAATTATGGCTACACCTTC. This codes for CASSLKFNYGYTF.

Concerning this clonotype itself: A read error is possible here, since a much larger clone lies one base away. The gene calls are TRBV28 and TRBJ2-7; 9 bases are shared with TRBD1. The CDR3 runs 14 residues. Germline CDR1 MDHEN, CDR2 SYDVKM. The CDR3 DNA is TGTGCCGGCAGTGGGACAGGGAACTCCTACGAGCAGTACTTC. Translation: CAGSGTGNSYEQYF.

This clonotype was seen repeatedly, ten times or more. This chain connects TRBV15 to TRBJ2-5; D may match TRBD1 or TRBD2 (5 bases each). Trimming removed 1 base from V and 3 bases from J, with 24 bases in between. The CDR3 has 19 amino acids. Germline CDR1 and CDR2: LNHNV and YYDKDF (reference sequence). The CDR3 loop reads CATSRVGDAWGTAKETQYF. CDR3 sequence (DNA): TGTGCCACCAGCAGAGTAGGAGACGCGTGGGGGACCGCTAAAGAGACCCAGTACTTC.

This clonotype came up many times. V is TRBV5-1 and J is TRBJ2-7; 10 bases match TRBD2. Germline-derived CDR1 and CDR2 are SGHRS and YFSETQ. CDR3 length: 13 amino acids. V gave up 6 bases and J gave up 4 bases; unmatched junction bases: 4. The CDR3 DNA is TGCGCCAGCACGTCTAGCGGGAGTTACGAGCAGTACTTC. It yields the protein CASTSSGSYEQYF.

Many counts were recorded for this clonotype. The V call is TRBV6-5, the J call TRBJ1-2, with D hard to call. There are 15 residues in the CDR3. The germline V gene encodes CDR1 MNHEY and CDR2 SVGAGI. The V and J ends lost 2 bases and 10 bases respectively, with 20 bases between them. As DNA, the CDR3 is TGTGCCAGCAGTTACAACGGGAAAGCGAAGCGATACTACACCTTC. Translated: CASSYNGKAKRYYTF.

Many counts were recorded for this clonotype. This chain links TRBV20-1 with TRBJ2-7; D assignment may be TRBD1 or TRBD2 (5 bases each). From germline, CDR1 is DFQATT and CDR2 SNEGSKA (reference sequence). The CDR3 covers 13 residues. V dropped 5 bases and J dropped 4 bases, with 15 bases sitting between them. As DNA, the CDR3 is TGCAGTGCTCCCTTAGGATGGGGGTACGAGCAGTACTTC. This encodes CSAPLGWGYEQYF.

This clonotype was detected only a few times. The DNA for the CDR3 is TGTGCCAGCAGCTTAGGAGCGGAGGGGGCCCAGTACTTC. Protein sequence: CASSLGAEGAQYF. The V and J genes are TRBV7-9 and TRBJ2-5, with D possibly called TRBD1 or TRBD2 (6 bases each). Per the germline V gene, CDR1 is SEHNR and CDR2 is FQNEAQ (reference sequence). Between the trimmed V and J ends, which lost 1 base and 9 bases, there was a span of 12 bases. The CDR3 length is 13 residues.

There are many counts of this clonotype. The chain couples TRBV6-1 to TRBJ2-2, with 7 bases that match TRBD1. V lost 6 bases to trimming and J lost 0 bases; unmatched junction nucleotides: 7. This CDR3 region has 16 residues. The germline gives CDR1 MNHNS, CDR2 SASEGT. CDR3 sequence reads: CASSLYGTANTGELFF. The CDR3 DNA follows: TGTGCCAGCAGCCTCTACGGGACAGCGAACACCGGGGAGCTGTTTTTT.

This clonotype was observed many times. The rearrangement uses TRBV12-5 and TRBJ1-1, with unresolved D. V was cut by 1 base and J by 11 bases, with 14 bases left in between. Germline V gives CDR1 LGHNT, CDR2 FRNRAP. The CDR3 runs 13 residues. The CDR3 region has the DNA TGTGCTAGTGGTTTGGGTACCGGGCAAGGGGCTTTCTTT. It yields the protein CASGLGTGQGAFF.

This clonotype has only one observation. The CDR3 spells CASGPHGTSGGETQYF. In nucleotides, the CDR3 is TGTGCTAGTGGTCCACACGGGACTAGCGGGGGAGAGACCCAGTACTTC. This chain links TRBV12-5 with TRBJ2-5; 14 positions agree with TRBD2. V lost 5 bases and J lost 4; bases outside the gene matches: 6. Germline V gives CDR1 LGHNT, CDR2 FRNRAP. The CDR3 covers 16 residues.

In this sample, this clonotype turned up a few times. The rearrangement links TRBV4-1 to TRBJ1-2, with 7 bases matching TRBD1. The CDR3 consists of 14 residues. V trimming: 2 bases; J trimming: 7 bases; junction bases outside the gene matches: 7. Germline CDR1 reads MGHRA; CDR2 reads YSYEKL. DNA of the CDR3: TGCGCCAGCAGCCAACCGGACAGGATTGTTGGCTACACCTTC. Protein product: CASSQPDRIVGYTF.

This clonotype was detected once. This chain connects TRBV27 to TRBJ1-1, with 11 bases aligning to TRBD1. The CDR3 is 15 amino acids. V lost 5 bases to trimming and J lost 4 bases; unmatched junction nucleotides: 6. Germline V lookup: CDR1 MNHEY, CDR2 SMNVEV (reference sequence). CDR3 nucleotides: TGTGCCAGCAGTGCCCCAGGACAGGGGGCCACTGAAGCTTTCTTT. As protein: CASSAPGQGATEAFF.

This clonotype has ten or more counts. The chain employs TRBV12-3 or TRBV12-4 and TRBJ2-7; perhaps TRBD1 as D (6 bases). This CDR3 is built from 15 residues. V dropped 8 bases and J dropped 1 base, with 18 bases sitting between them. The CDR3 loop reads CASRLGQGSSYEQYF. The CDR3 DNA reads as TGTGCCAGCCGCCTCGGGCAGGGGAGTTCCTACGAGCAGTACTTC.